This TCR beta chain is from a study of hypomethylating agent response in myelodysplastic syndrome. For the study at large: Hypomethylating treatment was azacitidine in about 75% of the 11, decitabine in 3 of 11. Of the myelodysplastic syndrome patients, under ten were male, 2 female. Responders were roughly 6 patients with complete response or hematologic improvement; roughly 5 were non-responders. Study-level findings and limits: More novel clonotypes appeared in responders; more contracted clonotypes appeared in non-responders after treatment.

V gave up 2 bases and J gave up 0 bases, with 4 bases separating them. Germline V CDR1 and CDR2: PRHDT, FYEKMQ (reference sequence). The CDR3 loop spans 13 amino acids. Turning to this clone: Its antigen is still unknown.

Repertoires were generated with immunoSEQ multiplex PCR, while TCRdb's copy carries only in-frame clones and drops some. The table shows more than 9,000 clones, with around 80% occurring only once. This receptor was obtained from a human donor with myelodysplastic syndrome. Specimen: bone marrow, collected before or after starting hypomethylating agent treatment for myelodysplastic syndrome (not recorded which). The chain carries TRBV13 and TRBJ1-2, with D hard to call. The CDR3 loop reads CASSLRPNYGYTF. The CDR3 region has the DNA TGTGCCAGCAGCTTAAGGCCTAACTATGGCTACACCTTC.